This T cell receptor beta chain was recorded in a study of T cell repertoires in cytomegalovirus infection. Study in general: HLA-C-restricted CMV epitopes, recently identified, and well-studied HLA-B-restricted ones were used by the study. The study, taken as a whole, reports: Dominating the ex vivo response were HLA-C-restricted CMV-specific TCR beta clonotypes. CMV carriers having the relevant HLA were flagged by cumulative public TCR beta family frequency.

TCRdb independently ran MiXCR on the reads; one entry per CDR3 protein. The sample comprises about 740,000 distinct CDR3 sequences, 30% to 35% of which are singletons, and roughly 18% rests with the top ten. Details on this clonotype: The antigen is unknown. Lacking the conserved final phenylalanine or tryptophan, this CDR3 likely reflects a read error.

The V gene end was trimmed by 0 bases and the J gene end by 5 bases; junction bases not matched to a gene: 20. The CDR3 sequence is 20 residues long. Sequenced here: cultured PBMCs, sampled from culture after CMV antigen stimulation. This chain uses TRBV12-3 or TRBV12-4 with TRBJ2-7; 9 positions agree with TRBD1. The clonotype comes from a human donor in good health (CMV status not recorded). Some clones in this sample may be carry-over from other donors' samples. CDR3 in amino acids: CASSLAKAMVRDRVTNEQYL. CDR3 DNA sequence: TGTGCCAGCAGTTTAGCTAAAGCTATGGTCCGGGACAGGGTAACCAACGAGCAGTACTTA.